This record concerns one TCR beta chain sequence. No antigen is known for it. The data were obtained in a study of T cells in localized non-small cell lung cancer. Profiling relied on immunoSEQ multiplex PCR, and the TCRdb table lists in-frame clones only, not all of them. The sample has fewer than 15,000 clones, approximately 30% seen once. Notes on the study in general: Without multi-region sequencing, intratumor heterogeneity could not be excluded.

The source was lung tumor tissue, collected before any cancer treatment. This sequence originates from a female donor older than 55 with stage I lung adenocarcinoma.

This CDR3 is CASSPLSVETGTYEQYF. The CDR3 DNA sequence: TGTGCCAGCTCACCCCTATCGGTCGAGACAGGGACCTACGAGCAGTACTTC. The chain carries TRBV18 and TRBJ2-7; 7 positions match TRBD1. The germline V gene encodes CDR1 KGHSH and CDR2 LQKENI. With 3 bases clipped from V and 2 bases from J, the junction kept 13 bases outside the gene matches. The CDR3 runs 17 residues.